This TCR beta chain was identified in a study of blood T cell repertoires in COVID-19. As originally analysed: Cell counts per sample came from amplifying reference gene primers. TCRdb's copy holds only in-frame clones and misses some; the assay was immunoSEQ multiplex PCR. That table supplies the V and J calls and clone size; D and trimming were determined from the DNA. In the table there are some 210,000 clones, roughly 89% of which are singletons. Each participant's cohort was designated according to participant-reported clinical history. Trimming left V 2 bases short and J 4 bases short, with 6 bases between. CDR1 MNHEY and CDR2 SVGAGI come from the germline V gene. This CDR3 comprises 13 residues.

Sample: PBMCs or T cells enriched from blood (not recorded which). The sequence came from a man between 18 and 35 years old with acute COVID-19. The rearrangement uses TRBV6-5 and TRBJ2-1; D is unclear. The CDR3: CASSYEPYNEQFF. Written as DNA, the CDR3 is TGTGCCAGCAGTTACGAGCCTTACAATGAGCAGTTCTTC.